The 5 T cell receptor beta chains reported below all come from one sample, sequenced in a study of breast tumors, draining lymph nodes, adjacent tissues. MiXCR was run by TCRdb on the multiplex PCR reads, yielding one entry per CDR3 protein. The sample has about 140,000 distinct CDR3 sequences, around a third seen once; the top ten hold about 2.5%. Breast cancer patients provided tissue from their axillary draining lymph nodes. Material for sequencing was axillary lymph node tissue. Receptors originate from a female donor with breast cancer. Some clones in this sample may be carry-over from other donors' samples.

The chain carries TRBV19 and TRBJ2-7, with D possibly TRBD1 on 6 matching bases. The CDR3 sequence is 16 residues long. CDR1 and CDR2 (germline): LNHDA, SQIVND (reference sequence). The ends were cut back, 4 bases at V and 2 bases at J, with 18 bases in the middle. CDR3 loop: CASSKETGKSPYEQYF. CDR3 DNA: TGTGCCAGTAGTAAGGAAACAGGGAAAAGCCCCTACGAGCAGTACTTC.

This clonotype was observed at least ten times. V and J are TRBV28 and TRBJ2-6; perhaps TRBD1 as D (5 bases). This CDR3 has 15 residues. The V gene's germline CDR1 is MDHEN and CDR2 SYDVKM. Trimming took off 3 bases at V and 2 bases at J, with 8 bases between the two ends. Here the CDR3 reads CASSLGRAGANVLTF. The CDR3 DNA is TGTGCCAGCAGTTTGGGCAGGGCTGGGGCCAACGTCCTGACTTTC.

This clonotype has a count of ten or more. This may come from a read error, since a much larger clone is one base off. The chain combines TRBV5-4 with TRBJ1-6; D not certain. Trimming removed 4 bases at V and 6 bases at J, with 11 bases between. This CDR3 region has 14 residues. CDR1 and CDR2 from the germline V gene are SGHNT and YYREEE (reference sequence). The CDR3 is CASSPRGANSPLHF. CDR3 bases: TGTGCCAGCAGCCCGAGAGGAGCTAATTCACCCCTCCACTTT.

This clonotype was found many times. The CDR3 loop reads CASSQGGTAYNEQFF. In DNA, the CDR3 is TGTGCCAGCAGCCAAGGGGGGACGGCCTACAATGAGCAGTTCTTC. The chain recombines TRBV3-1 with TRBJ2-1; D is tentatively TRBD1 or TRBD2 (5 bases each). Germline V gene lookup returns CDR1 LGHDT and CDR2 YNNKEL (reference sequence). The V end was cut by 1 base, the J end by 2 bases, with 9 bases between. This CDR3 is built from 15 residues.

This clonotype was seen many times. The J gene is TRBJ1-6, the V gene TRBV20-1; D not certain. Trimming left V 1 base short and J 0 bases short, with 4 bases between. The germline V gene has CDR1 DFQATT and CDR2 SNEGSKA (reference sequence). The length of the CDR3 is 14 residues. The CDR3 coding sequence is TGCAGTGCTAGAGGCGTCTCCTATAATTCACCCCTCCACTTT. It yields the protein CSARGVSYNSPLHF.